A single sample gave rise to the 30 T cell receptor beta chains below, sequenced in a study of cytomegalovirus exposure and HLA in healthy donors. PCR employed 60 Vbeta and 13 Jbeta primers. Method: immunoSEQ multiplex PCR; TCRdb's copy keeps in-frame clones and lacks some. The sample carries 150,000 to 200,000 clones, about 77% recorded once. The material sequenced was PBMCs. The receptors stem from a male donor in good health and CMV-seropositive.

The CDR3 loop reads CASSVGISGTDTQYF. In DNA form, the CDR3 reads TGCGCCAGCAGCGTCGGGATTTCCGGCACAGATACGCAGTATTTT. The chain employs TRBV5-1 and TRBJ2-3, with D possibly being TRBD2 (5 bases). Germline V lookup: CDR1 SGHRS, CDR2 YFSETQ. The ends were cut back, 4 bases at V and 1 base at J, with 13 bases in the middle. The CDR3 is made up of 15 amino acids.

This chain joins TRBV9 and TRBJ2-3; TRBD2 agrees at 11 bases. This CDR3 has 16 amino acids. CDR1 SGDLS and CDR2 YYNGEE come from the germline V gene. Trimming removed 3 bases from V and 4 bases from J; junction bases left unmatched: 7. The CDR3 nucleotides are TGTGCCAGCAGCGCCCTAGCGGGGGGTTTCCCAGATACGCAGTATTTT. Translating it yields CASSALAGGFPDTQYF.

In this sample, this clone turned up a few times. CDR3 bases: TGTGCCAGCAGTCTAACTAGTACCGGGGAGCTGTTTTTT. It encodes CASSLTSTGELFF. The chain employs TRBV2 and TRBJ2-2, with a tentative D call TRBD2 (5 bases). The length of the CDR3 is 13 residues. Germline CDR1 SNHLY, CDR2 FYNNEI. Trimming shortened V by 5 bases and J by 5 bases, and 9 bases separated the two germline ends.

The table lists this clone with a few counts. This chain links TRBV6-5 with TRBJ1-1, with unresolved D. Germline V gene sequence: CDR1 MNHEY, CDR2 SVGAGI. The CDR3 is 14 residues long. V was pared by 6 bases and J by 1 base, with 12 bases between. The CDR3 sequence: CASRSPIGNTEAFF. CDR3 nucleotides: TGTGCCAGCAGGAGCCCCATCGGGAACACTGAAGCTTTCTTT.

Concerning this clone: Different DNA sequences within this sample yield the same CDR3. The V call is TRBV7-2, the J call TRBJ2-1; 11 bases agree with TRBD2. Germline V gives CDR1 SGHTA, CDR2 FQGNSA. The CDR3 runs 15 residues. With V trimmed by 4 bases and J by 8 bases, 7 bases remained unmatched. DNA of the CDR3: TGTGCCAGCAGCTCTTTAGCGGGGGGGCCGGATGAGCAGTTCTTC. Protein sequence: CASSSLAGGPDEQFF.

The chain employs TRBV2 and TRBJ1-4; the match to TRBD1 covers 9 bases. J lost 4 bases, V lost 3 bases, and 0 bases had no gene match. Germline CDR1 SNHLY, CDR2 FYNNEI. The CDR3 has 14 residues. The CDR3 protein is CASSEGQGNEKLFF. CDR3 DNA sequence: TGTGCCAGCAGTGAGGGACAGGGTAATGAAAAACTGTTTTTT.

This clone was observed a few times. The chain is built from TRBV5-5 and TRBJ1-1; 7 bases are a match to TRBD1. The length of the CDR3 is 12 residues. Germline V gene data show CDR1 as SGHKS and CDR2 as YYEKEE (reference sequence). Trimming at V came to 4 bases and at J to 9 bases, leaving 6 bases not matched to a gene. As DNA, the CDR3 is TGTGCCAGCAGCAGAGCGACAGGGAAAGCTTTCTTT. As protein: CASSRATGKAFF.

The V gene is TRBV6-1, the J gene TRBJ2-1, with 14 bases lining up with TRBD2. The V gene's germline CDR1 is MNHNS and CDR2 SASEGT. V lost 4 bases to trimming and J lost 2 bases; unmatched junction nucleotides: 13. CDR3 length equals 20 residues. In DNA, the CDR3 is TGTGCCAGCAGTGGACAGTCCGGGACTAGCGGGGGTCGGGCCTACAATGAGCAGTTCTTC. It specifies CASSGQSGTSGGRAYNEQFF.

The chain couples TRBV1 to TRBJ2-7; the table names TRBD2, a call not compared with the DNA. TRBV1 is marked as a pseudogene. This CDR3 contains 17 residues. The CDR3 nucleotides read TGCACCAGCAGCCAAGATAGAAGGAGGGGTAGGTCCGACGAGCAGTACTTC. This codes for CTSSQDRRRGRSDEQYF.

The gene calls are TRBV4-3 and TRBJ2-3; 9 positions agree with TRBD1. CDR1 is LGHNA and CDR2 is YSLEER in the germline V gene. This CDR3 contains 17 residues. V lost 3 bases to trimming and J lost 3 bases; unmatched junction nucleotides: 10. The CDR3 loop reads CASSHFSGTGRTDTQYF. CDR3 nucleotide sequence: TGCGCCAGCAGCCACTTCTCCGGGACAGGGAGGACAGATACGCAGTATTTT.

J is TRBJ2-3 and V is TRBV11-2; 8 positions agree with TRBD1. The germline gives CDR1 SGHAT, CDR2 FQNNGV. J was trimmed by 4 bases and V by 5 bases; bases with no gene match: 2. This CDR3 contains 13 residues. CDR3 sequence: CASSPTGADTQYF. As DNA, the CDR3 is TGTGCCAGCAGCCCGACAGGGGCAGATACGCAGTATTTT.

J is TRBJ2-1 and V is TRBV4-2; 11 positions match TRBD2. Germline V gene sequence: CDR1 LGHNA, CDR2 YNFKEQ. This CDR3 is 17 amino acids long. J gave up 4 bases and V 4 bases, and 9 bases lay outside the gene matches. The CDR3 loop reads CASSPRVLAGGYNEQFF. CDR3 nucleotides: TGTGCCAGCAGCCCTAGGGTGTTAGCGGGGGGGTACAATGAGCAGTTCTTC.

This clone was observed a handful of times. J is TRBJ2-7 and V is TRBV6-5; 7 bases fit TRBD2. The CDR3 has 14 residues. V was clipped by 6 bases and J by 0 bases; unmatched bases: 5. The germline V gene encodes CDR1 MNHEY and CDR2 SVGAGI. The CDR3 loop reads CASRRTRLSYEQYF. DNA of the CDR3: TGTGCCAGCAGACGGACTAGACTCTCCTACGAGCAGTACTTC.

The rearrangement joins TRBV19 to TRBJ1-2; possible D gene TRBD1, 6 bases. Germline CDR1 reads LNHDA; CDR2 reads SQIVND (reference sequence). This CDR3 has 15 residues. V was trimmed by 4 bases and J by 3 bases, leaving 15 bases between them. The DNA of the CDR3 is TGTGCCAGTAGTAAGGGGCAGGGGTCAGACTATGGCTACACCTTC. Translated, it gives CASSKGQGSDYGYTF.

This sequence joins TRBV27 and TRBJ2-5; 7 bases align to TRBD1. The J call may be in error: the DNA end matches TRBJ2-7 better. CDR3 size: 14 residues. Germline V CDR1 and CDR2: MNHEY, SMNVEV (reference sequence). The CDR3 DNA is TGTGCCAGCAGTTTAATTGTGTCAGGGGGCGAGCAGTACTTC. Its protein is CASSLIVSGGEQYF.

This clone was counted once. The rearrangement uses TRBV4-3 and TRBJ2-1, with 9 bases fitting TRBD2. V lost 1 base and J lost 7; bases outside the gene matches: 14. The CDR3 sequence is 18 residues long. The V gene's germline CDR1 is LGHNA and CDR2 YSLEER. The CDR3 DNA sequence: TGCGCCAGCAGCCAAGGTCCCCTGCGGGGGGGCAGGGGGAATGAGCAGTTCTTC. Translation gives CASSQGPLRGGRGNEQFF.

The chain joins TRBV30 to TRBJ2-1, with 10 bases matching TRBD2. The length of the CDR3 is 13 residues. V lost 4 bases to trimming and J lost 9 bases; unmatched junction nucleotides: 6. Germline lookup yields CDR1 GTSNPN and CDR2 SVGIG (reference sequence). CDR3 sequence reads: CAWKAGGPGEQFF. CDR3 coding DNA: TGTGCCTGGAAAGCGGGGGGGCCAGGTGAGCAGTTCTTC.

The chain recombines TRBV5-4 with TRBJ2-7, with 8 positions matching TRBD1. The CDR3 is 14 amino acids. The germline gives CDR1 SGHNT, CDR2 YYREEE (reference sequence). The V segment lost 5 bases and the J segment 2 bases; nucleotides outside the gene matches: 6. CDR3 DNA sequence: TGTGCCAGCAGGGTGGGGACAGGCCCCTACGAGCAGTACTTC. Translation gives CASRVGTGPYEQYF.

The V gene is TRBV7-9, the J gene TRBJ1-2; 9 nucleotides align to TRBD1. Germline assignment: CDR1 SEHNR and CDR2 FQNEAQ (reference sequence). V shed 1 base, J shed 4 bases, and the junction held 4 bases outside the gene matches. The CDR3 contains 15 residues. The CDR3 bases are TGTGCCAGCAGCTTAGAGAGGGACAGGGCCTATGGCTACACCTTC. This encodes CASSLERDRAYGYTF. The whole variable domain, remainder taken from reference TRBV7-9 and TRBJ1-2, is DTGVSQNPRHKITKRGQNVTFRCDPISEHNRLYWYRQTLGQGPEFLTYFQNEAQLEKSRLLSDRFSAERPKGSFSTLEIQRTEQGDSAMYLCASSLERDRAYGYTFGSGTRLTVV.

The chain combines TRBV5-1 with TRBJ2-1; 8 bases line up with TRBD2. V was clipped by 4 bases and J by 6 bases; unmatched bases: 9. Germline V gene data show CDR1 as SGHRS and CDR2 as YFSETQ. The CDR3 is made up of 15 amino acids. The CDR3 DNA reads TGCGCCAGCAGCCTCGGGAGGGGGGGGGTCAATGAGCAGTTCTTC. It yields the protein CASSLGRGGVNEQFF.

This chain connects TRBV19 to TRBJ1-1; the match to TRBD1 covers 7 bases. The CDR3 runs to 13 residues. J gave up 4 bases and V 4 bases, and 3 bases lay outside the gene matches. Germline-derived CDR1 and CDR2 are LNHDA and SQIVND (reference sequence). In DNA form, the CDR3 reads TGTGCCAGTAGTAGGTCAGGGGGCACTGAAGCTTTCTTT. It is translated as CASSRSGGTEAFF.

This chain joins TRBV19 and TRBJ1-5, with D uncertain. With 7 bases removed from V and 5 bases from J, the gap between germline ends came to 15 bases. This CDR3 is built from 14 residues. CDR1 is LNHDA and CDR2 is SQIVND in the germline V gene (reference sequence). CDR3 in DNA: TGTGCCAGTACCCCAGGAGGGCCTGATCAGCCCCAGCATTTT. Translation gives CASTPGGPDQPQHF.

The rearrangement joins TRBV30 to TRBJ2-7; 8 bases agree with TRBD2. Per the germline V gene, CDR1 is GTSNPN and CDR2 is SVGIG (reference sequence). CDR3 size: 13 residues. V shed 2 bases and J 6 bases; nucleotides not matched to a gene: 6. CDR3 in amino acids: CAWSYRGGSEQYF. CDR3 coding DNA: TGTGCCTGGAGTTATCGGGGGGGCTCCGAGCAGTACTTC.

This clone was detected a few times. V usage is TRBV2 and J usage is TRBJ2-1; D gene ambiguous. Germline values: CDR1 SNHLY, CDR2 FYNNEI. CDR3 length: 15 residues. V lost 8 bases to trimming and J lost 6 bases, with 20 bases between them. DNA of the CDR3: TGTGCCAGCCTCCCTCCGAGTAGCCTTGGCAATGAGCAGTTCTTC. This translates into CASLPPSSLGNEQFF.

The chain joins TRBV2 to TRBJ2-3, with a weak D call TRBD2 (7 bases). V dropped 2 bases and J dropped 1 base, with 13 bases sitting between them. Germline V gene lookup returns CDR1 SNHLY and CDR2 FYNNEI. The CDR3 contains 16 residues. The CDR3 DNA reads TGTGCCAGCAGTGAAACCAGGCGGGGGCGCACAGATACGCAGTATTTT. Translating gives CASSETRRGRTDTQYF.

This sequence joins TRBV6-4 and TRBJ2-3, with D possibly matching TRBD1 (6 bases). CDR1 is MRHNA, CDR2 SNTAGT, per germline. The CDR3 loop spans 13 amino acids. V lost 0 bases and J 6 bases, leaving 7 bases between the germline ends. Here the CDR3 reads CASSDSRGDTQYF. CDR3 DNA sequence: TGTGCCAGCAGTGACTCAAGGGGGGATACGCAGTATTTT.

This chain connects TRBV11-3 to TRBJ2-2; 11 bases map to TRBD1. Germline CDR1 and CDR2: SGHNT and YENEEA. Trimming at V came to 8 bases and at J to 4 bases, leaving 3 bases not matched to a gene. The CDR3 is made up of 14 amino acids. The CDR3 nucleotides are TGTGCCAGCCGGACAGGGGGCAGCACCGGGGAGCTGTTTTTT. This encodes CASRTGGSTGELFF. The whole variable domain, remainder taken from reference TRBV11-3 and TRBJ2-2, is EAGVVQSPRYKIIEKKQPVAFWCNPISGHNTLYWYLQNLGQGPELLIRYENEEAVDDSQLPKDRFSAERLKGVDSTLKIQPAELGDSAVYLCASRTGGSTGELFFGEGSRLTVL.

The CDR3 region is CAWSSARGGYTF. The CDR3 DNA reads TGTGCCTGGAGTTCAGCAAGGGGTGGCTACACCTTC. The V and J genes are TRBV30 and TRBJ1-2; D perhaps matches TRBD1 (5 bases). Germline V gene lookup returns CDR1 GTSNPN and CDR2 SVGIG (reference sequence). This CDR3 is 12 amino acids long. The V and J ends lost 2 bases and 7 bases respectively, with 11 bases between them.

CDR3 sequence reads: CASSSGGKSPLHF. CDR3 bases: TGTGCCAGCAGCTCCGGAGGGAAGTCACCCCTCCACTTT. This chain links TRBV9 with TRBJ1-6; D not certain. The CDR3 runs to 13 residues. V lost 4 bases and J lost 10, with 12 bases in between. CDR1 is SGDLS, CDR2 YYNGEE, per germline.

This clone has just one count. V and J are TRBV25-1 and TRBJ2-7; 12 bases fit TRBD2. Germline values: CDR1 MGHDK, CDR2 SYGVNS. After removal of 8 bases from V and 2 bases from J, the junction contained 4 bases not matched to a gene. CDR3 size: 14 residues. The DNA for the CDR3 is TGTGCCAGCGCTACTAGCGGGGGGCCCTACGAGCAGTACTTC. Protein: CASATSGGPYEQYF.